This T cell receptor (beta chain) derives from a study of shared clonotypes between healthy human individuals. TCRdb's table, derived via immunoSEQ multiplex PCR, lists solely in-frame clones and lacks some. The table records under 650,000 clones, almost 97% of them present only once. The sequence derives from a woman in her 30s in good health. Specimen: naive CD4+ T cells sorted from blood. The subset: CD45RA+ positively selected.

The CDR3, as DNA: TGTGCCAGTAGACAGGGGGCCGCCGGGGAGCTGTTTTTT. Amino acids: CASRQGAAGELFF. The rearrangement uses TRBV19 and TRBJ2-2; 9 nucleotides align to TRBD1. The CDR3 consists of 13 residues. Looked up from germline, CDR1 is LNHDA and CDR2 is SQIVND (reference sequence). V lost 6 bases and J lost 6; bases outside the gene matches: 2.